These T cell receptor beta chains were read from a single sample in a study of cytotoxic CD8 clonotypes in ibrutinib-treated CLL. Clones were read by immunoSEQ multiplex PCR, and TCRdb kept only the in-frame ones, dropping some. The sample gives about 160,000 clones, about 88% of which show up once; around 2.7% is in the top ten. The sequences come from PBMCs, collected at disease progression, from a patient treated with ibrutinib. The receptors come from a human donor with chronic lymphocytic leukemia. Each CDR3 is given with its conserved first and last residue. D genes are given only for firm matches. Rows give clone size only sometimes, using once, few, many, or a class for an expanded clone.

clone size	D gene	V gene	J gene	CDR3 DNA	CDR3 protein
NA	TRBD1	TRBV10-3	TRBJ1-2	TGTGCCATCAGTGAGTCCACAGGGGGCTACGGCTATGGCTACACCTTC	CAISESTGGYGYGYTF
NA	NA	TRBV6-5	TRBJ2-7	TGTGCCAGCAGTTACCACGGCTACCCCTACGAGCAGTACTTC	CASSYHGYPYEQYF
few	NA	TRBV4-3	TRBJ1-1	TGCGCCAGCAGCCAAGTGTTAAACACGGGTCATGAAGCTTTCTTT	CASSQVLNTGHEAFF
once	TRBD1	TRBV6-5	TRBJ1-1	TGTGCCAGCAGTTACAGTCGACAGGGGGCAGGCACTGAAGCTTTCTTT	CASSYSRQGAGTEAFF
NA	TRBD1	TRBV25-1	TRBJ2-7	TGTGCCAGCAGTAAAACCGGGACAGCAAACGCCTACGAGCAGTACTTC	CASSKTGTANAYEQYF
NA	TRBD2	TRBV6-4	TRBJ2-1	TGTGCCAGCAGTCTAGCGGGAGGAGGTAATGAGCAGTTCTTC	CASSLAGGGNEQFF
NA	TRBD2	TRBV27	TRBJ2-7	TGTGCCAGCAGTTTATCGCCTAGCGGGACTTCCTACGAGCAGTACTTC	CASSLSPSGTSYEQYF
NA	NA	TRBV19	TRBJ2-1	TGTGCCAGTAGTATCTCACTACAATCACCGGGGTACAATGAGCAGTTCTTC	CASSISLQSPGYNEQFF
NA	NA	TRBV4-2	TRBJ2-7	TGTGCCAGCAGCCCGTCCCCGGGCGAGCAGTACTTC	CASSPSPGEQYF
NA	TRBD1	TRBV6-5	TRBJ1-1	TGTGCCAGCAGGCTCACAGGGGGCATCTCGGCTTTCTTT	CASRLTGGISAFF
NA	NA	TRBV27	TRBJ2-7	TGTGCCAGCAGTTTACAACCCAGACCTGGTATGTACGAGCAGTACTTC	CASSLQPRPGMYEQYF
NA	TRBD2	TRBV7-6	TRBJ2-7	TGTGCCAGCAGCTCCCCCGGGACTAGCGGGAGTTACTCCTACGAGCAGTACTTC	CASSSPGTSGSYSYEQYF
NA	TRBD2	TRBV15	TRBJ2-3	TGTGCCACCAGCGGGGGGGTACTGGGGACGCAGTATTTT	CATSGGVLGTQYF
NA	TRBD2	TRBV27	TRBJ2-2	TGTGCCAGCAGTATAAGGACTAGCGGGGCCGGGGAGCTGTTTTTT	CASSIRTSGAGELFF
NA	NA	TRBV6-1	TRBJ1-2	TGTGCCAGCAGTGTGGAGCTCGCGGTGGGACTTAACTATGGCTACACCTTC	CASSVELAVGLNYGYTF
NA	NA	TRBV18	TRBJ1-4	TGTGCCAGCTCACCACTAGCTTCCAGGTTTGAAAAACTGTTTTTT	CASSPLASRFEKLFF
few	NA	TRBV11-2	TRBJ1-3	TGTGCCAGCAGCTTAGCAGGGTCCGGAAACACCATATATTTT	CASSLAGSGNTIYF
NA	TRBD1	TRBV13	TRBJ2-1	TGTGCCAGCATCCTAGGGGGCTCAACGTTTTACAATGAGCAGTTCTTC	CASILGGSTFYNEQFF
NA	NA	TRBV18	TRBJ1-1	TGTGCCAGCTCACCCCAGCGACAGAACACTGAAGCTTTCTTT	CASSPQRQNTEAFF
once	TRBD1	TRBV5-1	TRBJ2-2	TGCGCCAGCGGACTCGCCGGGACAGGGTCGACCGGGGAGCTGTTTTTT	CASGLAGTGSTGELFF
NA	TRBD1	TRBV18	TRBJ1-1	TGTGCCAGCTCACTGGGGACAGGACATCCTGAAGCTTTCTTT	CASSLGTGHPEAFF
NA	NA	TRBV6-5	TRBJ2-7	TGTGCCAGCAGTTACTCTTCCGGGACAACCTACGAGCAGTACTTC	CASSYSSGTTYEQYF
NA	TRBD1	TRBV28	TRBJ1-5	TGTGCCAGCACGGGAGACAGGGGAAGAGGTAATCAGCCCCAGCATTTT	CASTGDRGRGNQPQHF
NA	NA	TRBV27	TRBJ2-1	TGTGCCAGCTTCAGGTCCATTAAATCCTACAATGAGCAGTTCTTC	CASFRSIKSYNEQFF
NA	NA	TRBV19	TRBJ1-2	TGTGCCAGTAGTAATAGTATTGGCTACACCTTC	CASSNSIGYTF
few	NA	TRBV7-2	TRBJ1-2	TGTGCCAGCAGCTTAGTCGGCGGGGGAGACTATGGCTACACCTTC	CASSLVGGGDYGYTF
NA	NA	TRBV14	TRBJ1-2	TGTGCCAGCAGCCAAGTAACAACAGGGATAGGTGGCTACACCTTC	CASSQVTTGIGGYTF
NA	NA	TRBV9	TRBJ2-5	TGTGCCAGCAGCCCTCAGTTGGGGGGTGGAGAGACCCAGTACTTC	CASSPQLGGGETQYF
NA	NA	TRBV18	TRBJ2-5	TGTGCCAGCTCACCACCTACTCCCGGCACAGGGACTACAGAGACCCAGTACTTC	CASSPPTPGTGTTETQYF
NA	NA	TRBV6-5	TRBJ2-7	TGTGCCAGCAGTTCGAGTCACGAGCAGTACTTC	CASSSSHEQYF
NA	NA	TRBV7-7	TRBJ2-1	TGTGCTAGCAGCGCCCACAGGGTGGGGAGGGATGAGCAGTTCTTC	CASSAHRVGRDEQFF
NA	NA	TRBV7-8	TRBJ1-1	TGTGCCAGCAGCTCCACAGTTAACACTGAAGCTTTCTTT	CASSSTVNTEAFF
once	TRBD2	TRBV2	TRBJ2-2	TGTGCCGGGGGAAGGGGACTAGCGAATGCCGGGGAGCTGTTTTTT	CAGGRGLANAGELFF
once	TRBD2	TRBV11-3	TRBJ2-3	TGTGCCAGCAGCTTAGGCCCCCGGGCGGGAGGGCCTAGGGCAGATACGCAGTATTTT	CASSLGPRAGGPRADTQYF
NA	TRBD1	TRBV18	TRBJ1-2	TGTGCCAGCTCACCCCTTGCGACAGGGGGCGCCGAATCCTATGGCTACACCTTC	CASSPLATGGAESYGYTF
NA	NA	TRBV5-4	TRBJ2-1	TGTGCCAGCAGCTTGGCAAGTACAATGAATCAGTTCTTC	CASSLASTMNQFF
NA	NA	TRBV30	TRBJ1-2	TGTGCCTGGAGTGTACTCGGGTTTAACTATGGCTACACCTTC	CAWSVLGFNYGYTF
NA	NA	TRBV4-1	TRBJ2-7	TGCGCCAGCAGCCAAGATCGGCGGGACACCCAGTACTTC	CASSQDRRDTQYF
NA	NA	TRBV5-1	TRBJ2-6	TGCGCCAGCAGCTTGCCTCGGGGAGTGGGGTCTGGGGCCAACGTCCTGACTTTC	CASSLPRGVGSGANVLTF
NA	TRBD2	TRBV2	TRBJ2-1	TGTGCCAGCAGGGGACGACTAGCTGACTACAATGAGCAGTTCTTC	CASRGRLADYNEQFF
NA	TRBD2	TRBV6-5	TRBJ2-1	TGTGCCAGCAGTGCCTCGCGGACTAGCGTTAATGAGCAGTTCTTC	CASSASRTSVNEQFF
once	TRBD1	TRBV9	TRBJ1-2	TGTGCCAGCAGCCCCCAATTGACAGGGAGCGGCTACACCTTC	CASSPQLTGSGYTF
many	TRBD2	TRBV5-1	TRBJ2-7	TGCGCCAGCAGCTTGAAACTAGCGGGAGCCGACGAGCAGTACTTC	CASSLKLAGADEQYF
NA	NA	TRBV7-8	TRBJ2-5	TGTGCCAGCAGCTCCCGCGACTGGGCCGGGGAGACCCAGTACTTC	CASSSRDWAGETQYF
NA	TRBD1	TRBV6-6	TRBJ2-3	TGTGCCAGCAGTAAGACGACAGGGGGCACAGATACGCAGTATTTT	CASSKTTGGTDTQYF
NA	TRBD2	TRBV7-9	TRBJ2-1	TGTGCCAGCAGCTTCCCTGCTGGAGGCGGGAGGGGGGATGAGCAGTTCTTC	CASSFPAGGGRGDEQFF
NA	NA	TRBV6-5	TRBJ1-3	TGTGCCAGCAGTTACGGGCGCTCTGGAAACACCATATATTTT	CASSYGRSGNTIYF
NA	NA	TRBV30	TRBJ1-1	TGTGCCTGGAGTAGGTCCGGAGCTTTCTTT	CAWSRSGAFF
few	NA	TRBV7-9	TRBJ2-7	TGTGCCAGCAGCTTGACGTGGAACGAGCAGTACTTC	CASSLTWNEQYF
NA	NA	TRBV6-6	TRBJ2-5	TGTGCCAGTAAGGGGTCCGGCGGGGAGACCCAGTACTTC	CASKGSGGETQYF
NA	TRBD2	TRBV25-1	TRBJ2-2	TGTGCCAGCAGTGATTTGCGGGGGGCCGGGGAGCTGTTTTTT	CASSDLRGAGELFF
NA	NA	TRBV4-1	TRBJ2-3	TGCGCCAGCAGCAAAGAGCGAATAGCGTCCACAGATACGCAGTATTTT	CASSKERIASTDTQYF
NA	NA	TRBV5-6	TRBJ2-1	TGTGCCAGCAGCTTGGGACTGAAACCATACAATGAGCAGTTCTTC	CASSLGLKPYNEQFF
once	TRBD2	TRBV9	TRBJ2-1	TGTGCCAGCAGCGATGATAGCGGGAGGGATGAGCAGTTCTTC	CASSDDSGRDEQFF
NA	TRBD1	TRBV25-1	TRBJ1-6	TGTGCCAGCAGTGCGCCGCGAATGGGGACAGGGCGTTCACCCCTCCACTTT	CASSAPRMGTGRSPLHF
NA	NA	TRBV27	TRBJ1-5	TGTGCCAGCAGCACAGGAGGGCAGCCCCAGCATTTT	CASSTGGQPQHF
NA	NA	TRBV5-6	TRBJ2-1	TGTGCCAGCAGCTTGGACGGCTCTTACAATGAGCAGTTCTTC	CASSLDGSYNEQFF
NA	TRBD1	TRBV28	TRBJ2-7	TGTGCCAGCACCTCACAGGGGGCCAGATACGAGCAGTACTTC	CASTSQGARYEQYF
NA	NA	TRBV7-2	TRBJ2-3	TGTGCCAGCAGCTTAGATGGGCAGGGCGGCACAGATACGCAGTATTTT	CASSLDGQGGTDTQYF
once	NA	TRBV4-1	TRBJ1-3	TGCGCCAGCAGCCAAGACATACTTTTTGGAAACACCATATATTTT	CASSQDILFGNTIYF